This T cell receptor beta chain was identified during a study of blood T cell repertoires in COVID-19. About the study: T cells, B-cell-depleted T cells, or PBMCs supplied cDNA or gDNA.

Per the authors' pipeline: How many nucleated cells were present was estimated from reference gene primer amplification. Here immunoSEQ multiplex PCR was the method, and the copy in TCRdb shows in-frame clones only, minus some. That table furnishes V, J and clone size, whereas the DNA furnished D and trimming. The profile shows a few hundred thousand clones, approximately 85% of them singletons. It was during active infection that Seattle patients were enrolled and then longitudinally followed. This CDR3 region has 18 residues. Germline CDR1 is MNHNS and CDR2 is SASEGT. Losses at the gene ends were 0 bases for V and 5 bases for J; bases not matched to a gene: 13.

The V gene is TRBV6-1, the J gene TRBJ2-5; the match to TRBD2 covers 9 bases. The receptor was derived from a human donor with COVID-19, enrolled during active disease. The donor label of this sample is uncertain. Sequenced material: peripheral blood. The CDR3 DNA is TGTGCCAGCAGTGAAGCGGGGGGGATAGCGGGAGTTTCGGAGACCCAGTACTTC. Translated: CASSEAGGIAGVSETQYF.